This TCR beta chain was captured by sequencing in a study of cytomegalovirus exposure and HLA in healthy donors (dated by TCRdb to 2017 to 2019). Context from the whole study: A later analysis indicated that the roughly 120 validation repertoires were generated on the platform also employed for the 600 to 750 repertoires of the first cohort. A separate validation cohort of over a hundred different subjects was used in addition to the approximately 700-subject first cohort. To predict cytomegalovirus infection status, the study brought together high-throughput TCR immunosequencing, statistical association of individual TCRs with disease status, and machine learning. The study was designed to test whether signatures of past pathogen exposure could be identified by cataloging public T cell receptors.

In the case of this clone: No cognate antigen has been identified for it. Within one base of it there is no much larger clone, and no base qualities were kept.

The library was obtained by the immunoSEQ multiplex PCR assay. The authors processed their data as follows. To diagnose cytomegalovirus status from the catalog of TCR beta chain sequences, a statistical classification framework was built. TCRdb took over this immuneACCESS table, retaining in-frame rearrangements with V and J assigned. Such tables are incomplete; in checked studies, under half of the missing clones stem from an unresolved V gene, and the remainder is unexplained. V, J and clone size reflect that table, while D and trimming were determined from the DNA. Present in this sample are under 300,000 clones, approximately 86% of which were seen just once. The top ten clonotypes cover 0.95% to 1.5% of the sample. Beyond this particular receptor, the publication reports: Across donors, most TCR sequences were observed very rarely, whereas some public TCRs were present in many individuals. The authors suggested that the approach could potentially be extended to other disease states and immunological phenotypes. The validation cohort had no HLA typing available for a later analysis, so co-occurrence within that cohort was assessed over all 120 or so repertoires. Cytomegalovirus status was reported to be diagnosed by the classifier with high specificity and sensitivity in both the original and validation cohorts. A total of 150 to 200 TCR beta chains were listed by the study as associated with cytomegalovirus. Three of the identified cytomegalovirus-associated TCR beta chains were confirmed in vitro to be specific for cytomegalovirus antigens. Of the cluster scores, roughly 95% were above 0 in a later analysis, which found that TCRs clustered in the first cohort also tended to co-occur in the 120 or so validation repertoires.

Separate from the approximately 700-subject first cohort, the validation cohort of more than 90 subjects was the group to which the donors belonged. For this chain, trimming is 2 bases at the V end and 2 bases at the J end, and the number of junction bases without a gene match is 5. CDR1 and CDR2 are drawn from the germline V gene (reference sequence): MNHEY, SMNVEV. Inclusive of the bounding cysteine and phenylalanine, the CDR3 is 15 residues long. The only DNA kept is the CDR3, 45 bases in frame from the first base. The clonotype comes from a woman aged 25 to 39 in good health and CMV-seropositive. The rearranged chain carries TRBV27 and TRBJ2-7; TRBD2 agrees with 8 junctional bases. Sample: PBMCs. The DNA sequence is TGTGCCAGCAGTTTAGGTAGCGGGGTAACCTACGAGCAGTACTTC. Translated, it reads CASSLGSGVTYEQYF.